The clone carrying this T cell receptor (beta chain) was seen many times. Germline V gene data show CDR1 as SGDLS and CDR2 as YYNGEE. Trimming removed 1 base from V and 6 bases from J, with 17 bases in between. The CDR3 spans 16 residues. The data were obtained in a study of T cells in Graves' hyperthyroidism and ophthalmopathy. As for the study in general: Peripheral blood draws took place at initial diagnosis, ahead of any treatment.

Amplified regions were TCR beta CDR3 sequences from RNA transcripts. Researchers ran a first-round RT-PCR on the TCR CDR3 using the HTBI primer set. TCRdb re-called the multiplex PCR reads with MiXCR, one entry per CDR3 protein. The table has about 590,000 distinct CDR3 sequences, 12% to 15% seen once; the top ten hold approximately 6.4%. Exclusion followed for patients with uncontrolled infection, other autoimmune disease, pregnancy or lactation. It was 8.5 to 10 ml of fresh peripheral blood that supplied the PBMCs. The sequencing input was blood. The source of this sequence is a woman under 30 with Graves' ophthalmopathy. This chain links TRBV9 with TRBJ2-1, with D tentatively TRBD1 or TRBD2 (6 bases each). CDR3: CASSVRAPRGANEQFF. The DNA of the CDR3 is TGTGCCAGCAGCGTACGGGCCCCGAGGGGGGCCAATGAGCAGTTCTTC.